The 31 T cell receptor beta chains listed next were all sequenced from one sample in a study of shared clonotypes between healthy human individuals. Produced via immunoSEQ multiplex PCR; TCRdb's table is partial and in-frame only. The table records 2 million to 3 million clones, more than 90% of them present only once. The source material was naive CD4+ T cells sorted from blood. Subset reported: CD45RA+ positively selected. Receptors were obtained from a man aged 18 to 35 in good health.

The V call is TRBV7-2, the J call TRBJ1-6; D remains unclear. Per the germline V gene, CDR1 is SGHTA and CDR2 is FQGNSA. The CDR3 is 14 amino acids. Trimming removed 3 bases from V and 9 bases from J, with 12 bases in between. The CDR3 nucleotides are TGTGCCAGCAGCTTGGGAGGGAAAGGTTCACCCCTCCACTTT. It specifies CASSLGGKGSPLHF. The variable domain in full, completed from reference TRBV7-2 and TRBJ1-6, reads GAGVSQSPSNKVTEKGKDVELRCDPISGHTALYWYRQSLGQGLEFLIYFQGNSAPDKSGLPSDRFSAERTGGSVSTLTIQRTQQEDSAVYLCASSLGGKGSPLHFGNGTRLTVT.

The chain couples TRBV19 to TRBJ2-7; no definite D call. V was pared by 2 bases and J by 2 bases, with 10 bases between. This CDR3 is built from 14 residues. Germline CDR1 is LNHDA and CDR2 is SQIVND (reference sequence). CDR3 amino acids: CASSIPGAPYEQYF. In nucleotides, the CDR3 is TGTGCCAGTAGTATACCAGGTGCCCCCTACGAGCAGTACTTC.

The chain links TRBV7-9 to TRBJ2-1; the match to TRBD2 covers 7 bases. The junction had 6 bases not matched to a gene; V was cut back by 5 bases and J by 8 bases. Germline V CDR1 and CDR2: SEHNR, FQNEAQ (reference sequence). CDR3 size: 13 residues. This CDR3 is CASSTTSMDEQFF. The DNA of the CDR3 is TGTGCCAGCAGCACGACTAGCATGGATGAGCAGTTCTTC.

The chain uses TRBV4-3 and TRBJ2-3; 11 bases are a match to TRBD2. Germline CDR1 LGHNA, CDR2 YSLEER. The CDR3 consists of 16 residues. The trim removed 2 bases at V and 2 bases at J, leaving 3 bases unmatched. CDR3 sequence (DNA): TGCGCCAGCAGCCAAACTAGCGGGGGAGACACAGATACGCAGTATTTT. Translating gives CASSQTSGGDTDTQYF.

CDR3 region: CASNPDGGRFSEQFF. CDR3 sequence (DNA): TGCGCCAGCAACCCCGATGGGGGGCGATTCAGTGAGCAGTTCTTC. The rearrangement joins TRBV5-1 to TRBJ2-1; D tentatively reads TRBD1 or TRBD2 (6 bases each). The germline gives CDR1 SGHRS, CDR2 YFSETQ. The CDR3 extends over 15 amino acids. Trimming took off 6 bases at V and 9 bases at J, with 22 bases between the two ends.

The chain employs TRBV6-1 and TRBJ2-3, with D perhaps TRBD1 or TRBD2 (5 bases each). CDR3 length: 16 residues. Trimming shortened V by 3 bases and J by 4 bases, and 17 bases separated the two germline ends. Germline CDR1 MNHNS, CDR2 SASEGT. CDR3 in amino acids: CASSDRGRGFADTQYF. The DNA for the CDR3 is TGTGCCAGCAGTGACCGGGGCAGAGGGTTCGCAGATACGCAGTATTTT.

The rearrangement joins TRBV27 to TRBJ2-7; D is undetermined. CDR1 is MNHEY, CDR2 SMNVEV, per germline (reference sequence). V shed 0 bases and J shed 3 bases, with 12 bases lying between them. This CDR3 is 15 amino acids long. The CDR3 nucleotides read TGTGCCAGCAGTTTATCGGCCCCCCAGATCTACGAGCAGTACTTC. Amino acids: CASSLSAPQIYEQYF.

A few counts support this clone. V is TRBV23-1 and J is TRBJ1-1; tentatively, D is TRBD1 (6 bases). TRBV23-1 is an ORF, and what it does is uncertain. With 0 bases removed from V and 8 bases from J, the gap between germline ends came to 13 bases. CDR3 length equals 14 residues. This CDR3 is CASSQSTGPYEAFF. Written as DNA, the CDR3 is TGCGCCAGCAGTCAATCGACAGGCCCCTACGAAGCTTTCTTT.

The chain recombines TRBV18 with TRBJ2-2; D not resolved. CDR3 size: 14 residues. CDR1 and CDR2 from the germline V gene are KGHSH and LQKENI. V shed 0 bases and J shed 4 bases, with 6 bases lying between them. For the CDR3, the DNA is TGTGCCAGCTCACCACCAGCCCGCACCGGGGAGCTGTTTTTT. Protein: CASSPPARTGELFF.

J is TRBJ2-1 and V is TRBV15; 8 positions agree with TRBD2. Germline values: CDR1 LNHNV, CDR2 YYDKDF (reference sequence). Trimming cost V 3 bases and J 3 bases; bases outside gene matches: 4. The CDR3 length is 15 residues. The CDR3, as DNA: TGTGCCACCAGCAGCGGGGGACTAGTCTACAATGAGCAGTTCTTC. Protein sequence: CATSSGGLVYNEQFF.

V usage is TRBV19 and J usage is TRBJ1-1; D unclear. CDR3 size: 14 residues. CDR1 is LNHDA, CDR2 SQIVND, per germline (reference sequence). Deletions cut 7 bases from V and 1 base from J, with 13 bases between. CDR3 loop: CASTPLWQNTEAFF. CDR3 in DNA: TGTGCCAGTACCCCTCTCTGGCAGAACACTGAAGCTTTCTTT. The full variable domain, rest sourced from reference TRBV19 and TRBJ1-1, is DGGITQSPKYLFRKEGQNVTLSCEQNLNHDAMYWYRQDPGQGLRLIYYSQIVNDFQKGDIAEGYSVSREKKESFPLTVTSAQKNPTAFYLCASTPLWQNTEAFFGQGTRLTVV.

The CDR3 protein is CASSPTTGGLQPQHF. The CDR3 bases are TGTGCCAGTAGTCCAACGACAGGGGGCCTGCAGCCCCAGCATTTT. The chain couples TRBV19 to TRBJ1-5, with TRBD1 matching over 10 bases. Looked up from germline, CDR1 is LNHDA and CDR2 is SQIVND (reference sequence). Trimming removed 5 bases from V and 7 bases from J; junction bases left unmatched: 8. The CDR3 is 15 residues long.

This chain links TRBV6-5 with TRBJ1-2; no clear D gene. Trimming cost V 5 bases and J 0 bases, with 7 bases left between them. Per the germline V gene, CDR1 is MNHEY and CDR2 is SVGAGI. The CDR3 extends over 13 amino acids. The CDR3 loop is CASSRKANYGYTF. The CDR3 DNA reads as TGTGCCAGCAGTCGGAAAGCTAACTATGGCTACACCTTC.

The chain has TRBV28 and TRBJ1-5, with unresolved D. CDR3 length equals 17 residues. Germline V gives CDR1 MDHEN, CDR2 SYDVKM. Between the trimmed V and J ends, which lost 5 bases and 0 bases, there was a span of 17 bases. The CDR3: CASSPDRSPNSNQPQHF. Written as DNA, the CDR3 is TGTGCCAGCAGTCCTGACCGATCACCAAATAGCAATCAGCCCCAGCATTTT.

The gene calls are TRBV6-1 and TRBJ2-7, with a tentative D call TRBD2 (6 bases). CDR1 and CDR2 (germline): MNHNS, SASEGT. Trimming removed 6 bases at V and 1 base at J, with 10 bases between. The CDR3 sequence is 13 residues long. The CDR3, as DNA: TGTGCCAGCAGAGAACGGGGGTCCTACGAGCAGTACTTC. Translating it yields CASRERGSYEQYF.

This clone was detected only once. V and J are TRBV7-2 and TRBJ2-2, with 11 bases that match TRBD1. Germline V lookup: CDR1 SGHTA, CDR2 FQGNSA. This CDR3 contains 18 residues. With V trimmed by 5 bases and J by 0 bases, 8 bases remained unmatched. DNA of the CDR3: TGTGCCAGCAGCACCCCGGACAGGGGGCCCCCGAACACCGGGGAGCTGTTTTTT. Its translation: CASSTPDRGPPNTGELFF.

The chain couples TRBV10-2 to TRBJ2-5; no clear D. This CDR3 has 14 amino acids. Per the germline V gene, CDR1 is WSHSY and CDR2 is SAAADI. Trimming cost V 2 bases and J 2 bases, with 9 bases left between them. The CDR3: CASSEAGPQETQYF. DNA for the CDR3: TGCGCCAGCAGTGAGGCAGGACCACAAGAGACCCAGTACTTC.

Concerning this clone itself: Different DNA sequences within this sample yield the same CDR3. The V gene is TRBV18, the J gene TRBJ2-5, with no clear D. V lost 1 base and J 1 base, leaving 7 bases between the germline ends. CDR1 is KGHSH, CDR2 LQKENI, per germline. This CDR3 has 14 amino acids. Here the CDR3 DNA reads TGTGCCAGCTCACCACTTGCGGCCCAAGAGACCCAGTACTTC. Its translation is CASSPLAAQETQYF.

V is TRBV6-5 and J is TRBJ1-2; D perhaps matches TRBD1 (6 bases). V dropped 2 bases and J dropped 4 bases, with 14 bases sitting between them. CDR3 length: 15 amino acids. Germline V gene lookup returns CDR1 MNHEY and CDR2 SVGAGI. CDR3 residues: CASSYGQGRGYGYTF. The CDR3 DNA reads TGTGCCAGCAGTTACGGGCAGGGGCGCGGCTATGGCTACACCTTC.

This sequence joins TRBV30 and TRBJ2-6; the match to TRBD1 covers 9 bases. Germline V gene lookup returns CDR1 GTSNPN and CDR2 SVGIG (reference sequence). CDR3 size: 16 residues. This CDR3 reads CGLDPGQGAGANVLTF. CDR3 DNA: TGTGGGCTCGATCCGGGACAGGGTGCTGGGGCCAACGTCCTGACTTTC.

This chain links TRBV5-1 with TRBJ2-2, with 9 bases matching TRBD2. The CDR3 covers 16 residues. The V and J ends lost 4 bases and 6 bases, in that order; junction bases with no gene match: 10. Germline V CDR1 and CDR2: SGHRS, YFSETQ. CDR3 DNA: TGCGCCAGCAGCAGTAGCGGGAGAGCGGCCGCCGGGGAGCTGTTTTTT. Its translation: CASSSSGRAAAGELFF. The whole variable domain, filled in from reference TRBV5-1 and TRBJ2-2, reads KAGVTQTPRYLIKTRGQQVTLSCSPISGHRSVSWYQQTPGQGLQFLFEYFSETQRNKGNFPGRFSGRQFSNSRSEMNVSTLELGDSALYLCASSSSGRAAAGELFFGEGSRLTVL.

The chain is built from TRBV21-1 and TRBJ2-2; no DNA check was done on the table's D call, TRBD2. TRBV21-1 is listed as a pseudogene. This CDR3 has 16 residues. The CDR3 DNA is TGTGCCAGCAGCACAGGGCCAGCGGGAAGGACCGGGGAGCTGTTTTTT. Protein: CASSTGPAGRTGELFF.

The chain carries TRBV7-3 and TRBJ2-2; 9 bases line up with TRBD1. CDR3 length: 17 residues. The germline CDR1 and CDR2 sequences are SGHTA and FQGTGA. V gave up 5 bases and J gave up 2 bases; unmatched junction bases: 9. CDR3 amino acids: CASSPGTGKRNTGELFF. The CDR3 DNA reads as TGTGCCAGCAGCCCCGGGACAGGGAAGAGAAACACCGGGGAGCTGTTTTTT.

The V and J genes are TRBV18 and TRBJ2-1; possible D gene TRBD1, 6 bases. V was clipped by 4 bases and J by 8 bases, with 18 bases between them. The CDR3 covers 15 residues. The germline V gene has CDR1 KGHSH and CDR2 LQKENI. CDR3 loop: CASSLRGNEGYEQFF. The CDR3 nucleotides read TGTGCCAGCTCACTTAGGGGGAACGAGGGGTATGAGCAGTTCTTC.

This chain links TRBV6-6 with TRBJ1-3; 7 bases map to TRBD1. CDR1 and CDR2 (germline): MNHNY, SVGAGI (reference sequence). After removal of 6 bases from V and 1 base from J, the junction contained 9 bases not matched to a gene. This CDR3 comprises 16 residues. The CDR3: CASSRRDSWSGNTIYF. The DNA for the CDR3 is TGTGCCAGCAGCCGCCGGGACAGTTGGTCTGGAAACACCATATATTTT.

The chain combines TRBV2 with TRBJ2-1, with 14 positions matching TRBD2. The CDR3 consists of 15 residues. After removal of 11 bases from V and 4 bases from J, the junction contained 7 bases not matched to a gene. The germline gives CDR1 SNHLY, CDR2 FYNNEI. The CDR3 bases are TGTGCCGGCGGGACTAGCGGGAGTGGGTACAATGAGCAGTTCTTC. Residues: CAGGTSGSGYNEQFF. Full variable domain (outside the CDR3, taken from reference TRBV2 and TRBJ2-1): EPEVTQTPSHQVTQMGQEVILRCVPISNHLYFYWYRQILGQKVEFLVSFYNNEISEKSEIFDDQFSVERPDGSNFTLKIRSTKLEDSAMYFCAGGTSGSGYNEQFFGPGTRLTVL.

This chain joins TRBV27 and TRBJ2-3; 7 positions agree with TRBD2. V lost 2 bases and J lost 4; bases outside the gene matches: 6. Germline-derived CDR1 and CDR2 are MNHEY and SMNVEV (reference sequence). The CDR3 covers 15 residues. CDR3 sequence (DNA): TGTGCCAGCAGTTTACGGGGGGATAGGTCAGATACGCAGTATTTT. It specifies CASSLRGDRSDTQYF.

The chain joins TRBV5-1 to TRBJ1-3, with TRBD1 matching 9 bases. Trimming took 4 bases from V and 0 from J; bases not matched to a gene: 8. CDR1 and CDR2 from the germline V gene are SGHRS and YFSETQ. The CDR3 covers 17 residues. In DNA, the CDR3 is TGCGCCAGCAGCCAGGGACAGGGCTCTCTCTCTGGAAACACCATATATTTT. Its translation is CASSQGQGSLSGNTIYF.

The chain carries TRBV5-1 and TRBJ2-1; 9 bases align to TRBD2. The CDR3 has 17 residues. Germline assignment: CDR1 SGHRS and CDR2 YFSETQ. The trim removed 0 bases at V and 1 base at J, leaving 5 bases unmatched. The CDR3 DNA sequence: TGCGCCAGCAGCTTGGGTAATAGCGGGAGTTCCTACAATGAGCAGTTCTTC. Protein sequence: CASSLGNSGSSYNEQFF.

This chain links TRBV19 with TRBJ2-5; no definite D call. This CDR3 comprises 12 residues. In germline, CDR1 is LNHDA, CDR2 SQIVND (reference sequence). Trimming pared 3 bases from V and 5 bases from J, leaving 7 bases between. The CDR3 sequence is CASSIPRETQYF. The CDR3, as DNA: TGTGCCAGTAGTATCCCAAGGGAGACCCAGTACTTC. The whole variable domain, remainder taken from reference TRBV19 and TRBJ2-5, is DGGITQSPKYLFRKEGQNVTLSCEQNLNHDAMYWYRQDPGQGLRLIYYSQIVNDFQKGDIAEGYSVSREKKESFPLTVTSAQKNPTAFYLCASSIPRETQYFGPGTRLLVL.

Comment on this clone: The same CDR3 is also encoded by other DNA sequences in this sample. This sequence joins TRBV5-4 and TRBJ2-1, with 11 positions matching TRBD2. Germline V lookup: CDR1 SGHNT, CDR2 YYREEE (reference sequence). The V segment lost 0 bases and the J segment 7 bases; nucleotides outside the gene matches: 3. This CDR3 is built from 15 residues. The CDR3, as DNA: TGTGCCAGCAGCTTGGGACTAGCGGGAAGGAATGAGCAGTTCTTC. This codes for CASSLGLAGRNEQFF.